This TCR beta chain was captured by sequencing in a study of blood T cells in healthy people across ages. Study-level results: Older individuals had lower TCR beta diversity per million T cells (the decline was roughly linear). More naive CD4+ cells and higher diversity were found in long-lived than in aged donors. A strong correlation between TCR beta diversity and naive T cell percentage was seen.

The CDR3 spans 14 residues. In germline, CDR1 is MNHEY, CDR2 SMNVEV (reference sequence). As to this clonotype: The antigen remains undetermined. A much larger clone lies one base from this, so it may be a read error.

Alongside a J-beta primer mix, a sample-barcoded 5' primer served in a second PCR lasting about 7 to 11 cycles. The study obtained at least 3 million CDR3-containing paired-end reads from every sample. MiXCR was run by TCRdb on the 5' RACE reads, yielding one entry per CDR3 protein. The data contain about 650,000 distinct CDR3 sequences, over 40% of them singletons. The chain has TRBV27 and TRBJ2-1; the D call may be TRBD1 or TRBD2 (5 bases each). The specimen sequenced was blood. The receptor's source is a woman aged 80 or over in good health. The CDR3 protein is CASSPGATGNEHFF. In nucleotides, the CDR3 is TGTGCCAGCAGTCCCGGGGCGACGGGAAATGAGCATTTCTTC.